One sample yielded the 19 T cell receptor beta chains listed below, sequenced in a study of beta chain features in type 1 diabetes. TCRB transcripts that were expressed got sequenced, as all of the isolated RNA had been reverse transcribed. Measured with immunoSEQ multiplex PCR; TCRdb has only the in-frame clones, and not every one. The profile shows hundreds of thousands of clones, 15% to 20% of them singletons. Sequencing was carried out using naive CD4+ T cells from blood. The receptor set was obtained from a woman aged 18-29 years in good health.

The chain joins TRBV11-2 to TRBJ2-3, with TRBD2 identical over 11 bases. From germline, CDR1 is SGHAT and CDR2 FQNNGV. The V segment lost 2 bases and the J segment 5 bases; nucleotides outside the gene matches: 0. The CDR3 has 14 amino acids. The CDR3 coding sequence is TGTGCCAGCAGCTTACTAGCGGGAGGAGATACGCAGTATTTT. Translating gives CASSLLAGGDTQYF.

The V and J genes are TRBV7-2 and TRBJ1-1; D might be TRBD1 (6 bases). V shed 5 bases and J shed 3 bases, with 10 bases lying between them. The germline V gene encodes CDR1 SGHTA and CDR2 FQGNSA. This CDR3 is built from 13 residues. Here the CDR3 reads CASSRTGYTEAFF. CDR3 nucleotide sequence: TGTGCCAGCAGCCGTACAGGGTACACTGAAGCTTTCTTT.

The chain couples TRBV11-1 to TRBJ1-1; D not certain. V lost 0 bases, J lost 5 bases, and 4 bases lay in between. This CDR3 region has 12 residues. The germline CDR1 and CDR2 sequences are SGHAT and FQDESV (reference sequence). Here the CDR3 reads CASSLAKTEAFF. For the CDR3, the DNA is TGTGCCAGCAGCTTAGCGAAAACTGAAGCTTTCTTT.

V is TRBV28 and J is TRBJ2-7; 11 nucleotides agree with TRBD2. The CDR3 has 16 residues. Trimming at V came to 2 bases and at J to 1 base, leaving 4 bases not matched to a gene. CDR1 and CDR2 (germline): MDHEN, SYDVKM. The CDR3 DNA is TGTGCCAGCAGTTTACGAATAGCGGGAGGGTCCTACGAGCAGTACTTC. Translating it yields CASSLRIAGGSYEQYF. Complete variable domain (other parts from reference TRBV28 and TRBJ2-7): DVKVTQSSRYLVKRTGEKVFLECVQDMDHENMFWYRQDPGLGLRLIYFSYDVKMKEKGDIPEGYSVSREKKERFSLILESASTNQTSMYLCASSLRIAGGSYEQYFGPGTRLTVT.

The chain links TRBV18 to TRBJ2-4, with D possibly called TRBD1 or TRBD2 (5 bases each). V shed 5 bases and J shed 11 bases, with 10 bases lying between them. CDR1 and CDR2 from the germline V gene are KGHSH and LQKENI. The length of the CDR3 is 11 residues. CDR3 sequence reads: CASSTGPVQYF. In nucleotides, the CDR3 is TGTGCCAGCTCAACGGGACCTGTTCAGTACTTC.

The chain joins TRBV7-9 to TRBJ2-5; perhaps TRBD1 as D (5 bases). The CDR3 loop spans 15 amino acids. The V gene's germline CDR1 is SEHNR and CDR2 FQNEAQ (reference sequence). The V gene lost 4 bases and the J gene lost 2 bases, with 14 bases spanning the gap. For the CDR3, the DNA is TGTGCCAGCAGCTCCGACAGCTACAATCAAGAGACCCAGTACTTC. Translation gives CASSSDSYNQETQYF. Variable domain in full (rest from reference TRBV7-9 and TRBJ2-5): DTGVSQNPRHKITKRGQNVTFRCDPISEHNRLYWYRQTLGQGPEFLTYFQNEAQLEKSRLLSDRFSAERPKGSFSTLEIQRTEQGDSAMYLCASSSDSYNQETQYFGPGTRLLVL.

Here the CDR3 reads CASSFYLGLAGVFDEQYF. The CDR3 DNA reads TGTGCCAGCAGTTTTTATCTGGGACTAGCGGGAGTTTTCGACGAGCAGTACTTC. V is TRBV28 and J is TRBJ2-7; 14 bases line up with TRBD2. The V segment lost 3 bases and the J segment 5 bases; nucleotides outside the gene matches: 12. This CDR3 is built from 18 residues. From germline, CDR1 is MDHEN and CDR2 SYDVKM.

This clone was recorded a few times. The CDR3 nucleotides read TGTGCCAGCAGACAACAGGGCGTAAGGGGCTACGAGCAGTACTTC. Translating gives CASRQQGVRGYEQYF. The rearrangement uses TRBV7-2 and TRBJ2-7; D might be TRBD1 (6 bases). The ends were cut back, 6 bases at V and 3 bases at J, with 18 bases in the middle. This CDR3 region has 15 residues. The germline V gene has CDR1 SGHTA and CDR2 FQGNSA.

The V gene is TRBV6-6, the J gene TRBJ2-7; 7 bases align to TRBD1. V lost 5 bases, J lost 4 bases, and 2 bases stayed unmatched. Germline loops: CDR1 MNHNY, CDR2 SVGAGI (reference sequence). The CDR3 consists of 12 residues. CDR3 region: CASSPDRYEQYF. CDR3 nucleotide sequence: TGTGCCAGCAGTCCGGACAGGTACGAGCAGTACTTC.

The gene calls are TRBV5-1 and TRBJ1-1; D is unresolved. Between the trimmed V and J ends, which lost 4 bases and 1 base, there was a span of 17 bases. From germline, CDR1 is SGHRS and CDR2 YFSETQ. The CDR3 totals 16 residues. The CDR3 spells CASSLYRLTENTEAFF. CDR3 nucleotides: TGCGCCAGCAGCCTCTACCGCCTAACAGAGAACACTGAAGCTTTCTTT.

CDR3 region: CASQSQGSGANVLTF. In DNA, the CDR3 is TGTGCCAGCCAATCCCAGGGATCTGGGGCCAACGTCCTGACTTTC. This chain uses TRBV28 with TRBJ2-6, with a weak D call TRBD1 (5 bases). The CDR3 sequence is 15 residues long. Per the germline V gene, CDR1 is MDHEN and CDR2 is SYDVKM. The V end was cut by 8 bases, the J end by 1 base, with 12 bases between.

The DNA of the CDR3 is TGTGCCAGCAGGGGGACAGGAACCTATGGCTACACCTTC. Its protein product is CASRGTGTYGYTF. V and J are TRBV28 and TRBJ1-2; 8 nucleotides agree with TRBD1. CDR3 length: 13 residues. Germline assignment: CDR1 MDHEN and CDR2 SYDVKM. After removal of 6 bases from V and 4 bases from J, the junction contained 4 bases not matched to a gene.

The CDR3 DNA is TGTGCCAGCAGTCAAACAGCTACAGGGGGCGATGGCTACACCTTC. This codes for CASSQTATGGDGYTF. This chain links TRBV7-3 with TRBJ1-2; 9 bases agree with TRBD1. Germline V gene lookup returns CDR1 SGHTA and CDR2 FQGTGA. The CDR3 totals 15 residues. Unmatched junction bases numbered 11, after V lost 6 bases and J lost 6 bases.

This chain uses TRBV5-1 with TRBJ2-7; the D is unclear. Trimming cost V 5 bases and J 0 bases, with 12 bases left between them. The CDR3 is 14 residues long. In germline, CDR1 is SGHRS, CDR2 YFSETQ. CDR3 DNA sequence: TGCGCCAGCAGTCTCGGGCAGCCCTCCTACGAGCAGTACTTC. Its translation: CASSLGQPSYEQYF.

The rearrangement joins TRBV6-5 to TRBJ2-5, with a possible D match to TRBD1 (6 bases). Germline CDR1 MNHEY, CDR2 SVGAGI. This CDR3 comprises 14 residues. V was clipped by 5 bases and J by 0 bases, with 10 bases between them. The CDR3, as DNA: TGTGCCAGCAGTGACAGGTCCAACCAAGAGACCCAGTACTTC. Encoded protein: CASSDRSNQETQYF.

The chain couples TRBV6-1 to TRBJ1-2; D might be TRBD1 (5 bases). The CDR3 extends over 13 amino acids. V lost 3 bases to trimming and J lost 5 bases, with 10 bases between them. Germline CDR1 is MNHNS and CDR2 is SASEGT. This chain's CDR3 is CASSDVGGYGYTF. DNA for the CDR3: TGTGCCAGCAGTGATGTCGGGGGATATGGCTACACCTTC.

The chain combines TRBV27 with TRBJ2-7; 8 bases are a match to TRBD1. V gave up 3 bases and J gave up 6 bases; unmatched junction bases: 7. This CDR3 has 14 residues. Germline CDR1 is MNHEY and CDR2 is SMNVEV (reference sequence). CDR3 loop: CASSLSYRGSEQYF. The CDR3 bases are TGTGCCAGCAGTTTGTCTTACAGGGGGAGCGAGCAGTACTTC.

The chain joins TRBV9 to TRBJ2-1; 7 bases map to TRBD2. The germline CDR1 and CDR2 sequences are SGDLS and YYNGEE. This CDR3 is 14 amino acids long. The V segment lost 3 bases and the J segment 5 bases; nucleotides outside the gene matches: 5. The CDR3 sequence: CASSGWTRNNEQFF. The CDR3 coding sequence is TGTGCCAGCAGCGGGTGGACTAGAAACAATGAGCAGTTCTTC.

This clone was seen a few times. The V call is TRBV28, the J call TRBJ2-1, with TRBD2 identical over 10 bases. The CDR3 sequence is 15 residues long. Unmatched junction bases numbered 8, after V lost 5 bases and J lost 7 bases. Germline lookup yields CDR1 MDHEN and CDR2 SYDVKM. DNA for the CDR3: TGTGCCAGCAGTGGAGCGGGAGGGCCCGTGAATGAGCAGTTCTTC. Encoded protein: CASSGAGGPVNEQFF.